Listed below are T cell receptor beta chains from one sample, sequenced in a study of blood T cell repertoires in COVID-19. Repertoires were generated with immunoSEQ multiplex PCR, while TCRdb's copy carries only in-frame clones and drops some. The sample carries 100,000 or so clones, about 91% recorded once. Specimen: peripheral blood. Every receptor here comes from a man aged 18 to 29 with acute or convalescent COVID-19. Each CDR3 is given without its conserved first and last residue. Rows may omit the clone size; those that give it use once, few, many or a size class.

cdr3_aa	v_call	j_call	clone_size
ASSVLRDYNSPLH	TRBV10-2	TRBJ1-6	few
AWGRVKEQY	TRBV30	TRBJ2-7	.
ATSRTGTDMNTEAF	TRBV15	TRBJ1-1	.
ASSGRGQVLNTEAF	TRBV2	TRBJ1-1	.
ASTLTGDEQY	TRBV5-1	TRBJ2-7	.
ASSQDLAAVFYGYT	TRBV3-1/TRBV3-2	TRBJ1-2	.
ASSQEGRYTDTQY	TRBV5-1	TRBJ2-3	once
ASSQDLGPREQY	TRBV14	TRBJ2-7	.
ASSEGSVSNYGYT	TRBV2	TRBJ1-2	.
ATSRDGRTSGTDTQY	TRBV15	TRBJ2-3	.
ASSLARGSSYEQY	TRBV7-2	TRBJ2-7	few
ASSQDPSRDRGRNTIY	TRBV3-1/TRBV3-2	TRBJ1-3	.
ASKRADYTGELF	TRBV28	TRBJ2-2	.
ATMDREGWNHGYT	TRBV6-5	TRBJ1-2	few
ASSQEAGGGYT	TRBV4-1	TRBJ1-2	.
ASSREWTEGIGQF	TRBV3-1/TRBV3-2	TRBJ2-1	.
ASSLERGSEAF	TRBV11-2	TRBJ1-1	.